This T cell receptor (beta chain) was captured in a study of siplizumab effects on memory and regulatory T cells. Study results and limitations: Memory T cells appeared less diverse than naive cells, which seemed to contribute substantially to alloresponse.

The assay looked at some 10^5 TCR templates in each sample. Assay: immunoSEQ multiplex PCR; the TCRdb copy retains only in-frame clones and omits some. The sample holds more than 85,000 clones, about 94% seen once. This CDR3 is built from 14 residues. Germline trimming cut 4 bases from V and 3 bases from J; bases unmatched to any gene: 1. Germline lookup yields CDR1 SGHNT and CDR2 YYREEE (reference sequence). As regards this clone: Its target is not known.

Specimen: CD4+ T cells sorted from blood. The receptor was isolated from a human donor in good health. The rearrangement joins TRBV5-4 to TRBJ2-7; 13 bases are a match to TRBD2. The CDR3 coding sequence is TGTGCCAGCAGCACTAGCGGGAGGGTCTACGAGCAGTACTTC. It translates to CASSTSGRVYEQYF.